What follows are 17 T cell receptor beta chains derived from one specimen sequenced in a study of PD-1 blockade in classical Hodgkin lymphoma. After autologous stem cell transplantation all patients relapsed, and prior brentuximab vedotin exposure differed between cohorts. The assay was immunoSEQ multiplex PCR, and TCRdb's table has in-frame clones only and misses some. The data contain about 28,000 clones, over 80% of them seen just once; the ten biggest clones take up under 25%. The sequencing used peripheral blood mononuclear cells (PBMCs), collected before the second cycle of nivolumab. The receptors originated from a human donor with classical Hodgkin lymphoma.

The chain couples TRBV28 to TRBJ2-5, with TRBD2 matching over 11 bases. With the DNA end fitting TRBJ2-7 better, the J assignment may be wrong. Germline V gene lookup returns CDR1 MDHEN and CDR2 SYDVKM. The CDR3 length is 15 residues. The CDR3 is CASNIAGGTGDEQYF. The CDR3 nucleotides are TGTGCCAGTAACATAGCGGGAGGGACCGGGGACGAGCAGTACTTC.

This clone was observed a single time. This chain links TRBV4-3 with TRBJ2-7; the match to TRBD2 covers 9 bases. Germline V gene sequence: CDR1 LGHNA, CDR2 YSLEER. CDR3 length equals 15 residues. V lost 0 bases, J lost 6 bases, and 6 bases stayed unmatched. The CDR3 DNA reads TGCGCCAGCAGCCAAGATCTGCGCGGGAGGGGCGAGCAGTACTTC. Encoded protein: CASSQDLRGRGEQYF.

V and J are TRBV9 and TRBJ2-7; D not certain. CDR3 size: 14 residues. With 4 bases removed from V and 0 bases from J, the gap between germline ends came to 11 bases. Germline CDR1 reads SGDLS; CDR2 reads YYNGEE. In DNA, the CDR3 is TGTGCCAGCAGCCTCCGACCGAGCTCCTACGAGCAGTACTTC. Its translation: CASSLRPSSYEQYF. Together with reference TRBV9 and TRBJ2-7, the CDR3 gives the full variable domain: DSGVTQTPKHLITATGQRVTLRCSPRSGDLSVYWYQQSLDQGLQFLIQYYNGEERAKGNILERFSAQQFPDLHSELNLSSLELGDSALYFCASSLRPSSYEQYFGPGTRLTVT.

The genes are TRBV6-5 and TRBJ2-1; a weak D match, TRBD2 (5 bases). V lost 6 bases and J lost 3, with 9 bases in between. From germline, CDR1 is MNHEY and CDR2 SVGAGI. The CDR3 length is 13 residues. CDR3: CASSDGGYNEQFF. In nucleotides, the CDR3 is TGTGCCAGCAGCGACGGAGGCTACAATGAGCAGTTCTTC.

This clone is medium-sized in the sample. V and J are TRBV14 and TRBJ2-7; 10 positions match TRBD1. Losses at the gene ends were 8 bases for V and 3 bases for J; bases not matched to a gene: 4. Germline V gives CDR1 SGHDN, CDR2 FVKESK. The CDR3 loop spans 13 amino acids. CDR3 loop: CASQRTGGYEQYF. For the CDR3, the DNA is TGTGCCAGCCAGAGGACAGGGGGCTACGAGCAGTACTTC.

The chain combines TRBV7-3 with TRBJ1-2, with D unclear. Germline V CDR1 and CDR2: SGHTA, FQGTGA. This CDR3 region has 15 residues. Trimming left V 2 bases short and J 2 bases short, with 12 bases between. Here the CDR3 reads CASSLGETRNYGYTF. CDR3 coding DNA: TGTGCCAGCAGCTTAGGGGAAACTCGCAACTATGGCTACACCTTC.

The chain has TRBV7-8 and TRBJ2-2, with 7 bases fitting TRBD1. CDR1 and CDR2 (germline): SGHVS, FQNEAQ. The CDR3 is 14 amino acids. Trimming removed 4 bases from V and 1 base from J; junction bases left unmatched: 0. The CDR3 here is CASSWDRNTGELFF. CDR3 DNA sequence: TGTGCCAGCAGCTGGGACAGGAACACCGGGGAGCTGTTTTTT.

This chain uses TRBV5-1 with TRBJ1-1; possible D gene TRBD1, 6 bases. Trimming removed 4 bases at V and 4 bases at J, with 14 bases between. Looked up from germline, CDR1 is SGHRS and CDR2 is YFSETQ. This CDR3 has 14 amino acids. DNA of the CDR3: TGCGCCAGCAGCCCACAGGGAAAGGGCACTGAAGCTTTCTTT. As protein: CASSPQGKGTEAFF.

In this sample, this clone turned up once. CDR3 amino acids: CASSPPRTVNTEAFF. CDR3 DNA: TGTGCCAGCAGCCCCCCTCGTACGGTGAACACTGAAGCTTTCTTT. The V call is TRBV7-9, the J call TRBJ1-1, with D uncertain. Germline CDR1 and CDR2: SEHNR and FQNEAQ (reference sequence). The CDR3 contains 15 residues. The V end was cut by 5 bases, the J end by 0 bases, with 13 bases between.

The rearrangement uses TRBV23-1 and TRBJ2-7, with TRBD1 matching over 10 bases. TRBV23-1 carries the ORF label, with uncertain function. J was trimmed by 3 bases and V by 0 bases; bases with no gene match: 5. CDR3 length: 16 amino acids. The CDR3 loop is CASSQSGDRGFYEQYF. The CDR3 DNA follows: TGCGCCAGCAGTCAATCAGGGGACAGGGGTTTCTACGAGCAGTACTTC.

J is TRBJ1-4 and V is TRBV13, with D possibly matching TRBD1 (6 bases). The V end was cut by 5 bases, the J end by 6 bases, with 10 bases between. Germline assignment: CDR1 PRHDT and CDR2 FYEKMQ (reference sequence). This CDR3 is 13 amino acids long. CDR3 in DNA: TGTGCCAGCAGCGGGGGGCTTGATGAAAAACTGTTTTTT. It specifies CASSGGLDEKLFF.

A few counts support this clone. The chain is built from TRBV6-6 and TRBJ1-1, with D uncertain. Germline V gives CDR1 MNHNY, CDR2 SVGAGI (reference sequence). This CDR3 has 13 amino acids. Trimming stripped 2 bases from V and 6 bases from J, with 10 bases between. DNA of the CDR3: TGTGCCAGCAGTTACGCCTTAGGGCCTGAAGCTTTCTTT. Translating gives CASSYALGPEAFF.

The genes are TRBV4-1 and TRBJ2-5; 8 bases are a match to TRBD2. With 0 bases clipped from V and 5 bases from J, the junction kept 8 bases outside the gene matches. CDR3 size: 16 residues. CDR1 is MGHRA and CDR2 is YSYEKL in the germline V gene. CDR3: CASSQDPSGSGETQYF. The CDR3, as DNA: TGCGCCAGCAGCCAAGATCCGAGCGGGAGCGGGGAGACCCAGTACTTC.

The chain links TRBV12-5 to TRBJ2-3; D is perhaps TRBD2 (5 bases). This CDR3 comprises 17 residues. The ends were cut back, 0 bases at V and 7 bases at J, with 20 bases in the middle. Looked up from germline, CDR1 is LGHNT and CDR2 is FRNRAP. Here the CDR3 reads CASGLVYPGNPRYTQYF. CDR3 in DNA: TGTGCTAGTGGTTTGGTATACCCGGGAAATCCCAGATATACGCAGTATTTT.

The V and J genes are TRBV19 and TRBJ2-1, with 7 bases matching TRBD2. This CDR3 region has 16 residues. Losses at the gene ends were 0 bases for V and 4 bases for J; bases not matched to a gene: 6. Germline loops: CDR1 LNHDA, CDR2 SQIVND (reference sequence). This CDR3 reads CASSIEASGVYNEQFF. The CDR3 DNA reads TGTGCCAGTAGTATAGAGGCTAGCGGAGTGTACAATGAGCAGTTCTTC.

This clone was seen only a few times. V gene TRBV7-2 combines with J gene TRBJ2-7; D gene ambiguous. V lost 0 bases and J lost 0, with 9 bases in between. Per the germline V gene, CDR1 is SGHTA and CDR2 is FQGNSA. The CDR3 covers 15 residues. The CDR3 reads CASSLAPKSSYEQYF. Here the CDR3 DNA reads TGTGCCAGCAGCTTAGCCCCCAAAAGCTCCTACGAGCAGTACTTC.

The chain combines TRBV4-2 with TRBJ2-7; 7 bases line up with TRBD1. The germline V gene encodes CDR1 LGHNA and CDR2 YNFKEQ. V was clipped by 6 bases and J by 5 bases; unmatched bases: 4. This CDR3 has 12 amino acids. The CDR3 is CASRNRGHEQYF. CDR3 sequence (DNA): TGTGCCAGCAGAAACAGGGGCCACGAGCAGTACTTC.